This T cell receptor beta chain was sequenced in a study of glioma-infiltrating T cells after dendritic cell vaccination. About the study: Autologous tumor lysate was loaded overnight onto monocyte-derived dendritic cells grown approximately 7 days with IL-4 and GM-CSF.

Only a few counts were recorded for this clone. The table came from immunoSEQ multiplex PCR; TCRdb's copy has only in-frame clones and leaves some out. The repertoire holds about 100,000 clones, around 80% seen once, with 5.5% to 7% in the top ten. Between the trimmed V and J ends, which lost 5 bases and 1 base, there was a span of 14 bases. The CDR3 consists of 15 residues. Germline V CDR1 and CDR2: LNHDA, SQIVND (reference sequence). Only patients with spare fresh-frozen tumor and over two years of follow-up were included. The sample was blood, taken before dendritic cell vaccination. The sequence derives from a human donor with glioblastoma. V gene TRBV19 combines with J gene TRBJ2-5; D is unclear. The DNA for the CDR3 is TGTGCCAGTAGTGAGTTTAGGCGGTCCCAAGAGACCCAGTACTTC. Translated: CASSEFRRSQETQYF.